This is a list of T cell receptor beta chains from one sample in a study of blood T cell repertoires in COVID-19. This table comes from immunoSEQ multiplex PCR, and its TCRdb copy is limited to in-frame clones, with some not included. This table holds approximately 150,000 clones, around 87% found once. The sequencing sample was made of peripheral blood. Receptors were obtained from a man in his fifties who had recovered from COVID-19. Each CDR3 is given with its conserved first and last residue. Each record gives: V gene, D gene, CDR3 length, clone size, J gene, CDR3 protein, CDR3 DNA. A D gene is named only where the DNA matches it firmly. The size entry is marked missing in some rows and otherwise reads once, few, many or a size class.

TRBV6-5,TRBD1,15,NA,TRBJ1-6,CASSRPGQGNSPLHF,TGTGCCAGCAGTCGACCGGGACAGGGGAACTCACCCCTCCACTTT
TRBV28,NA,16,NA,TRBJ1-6,CASSHRPERRNSPLHF,TGTGCCAGCAGTCACCGTCCGGAGCGGCGTAATTCACCCCTCCACTTT
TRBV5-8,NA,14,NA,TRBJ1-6,CASSFLSYNSPLHF,TGTGCCAGCAGCTTCCTCTCCTATAATTCACCCCTCCACTTT
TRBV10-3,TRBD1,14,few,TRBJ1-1,CATWDRGRNTEAFF,TGTGCCACCTGGGACAGGGGGAGGAACACTGAAGCTTTCTTT
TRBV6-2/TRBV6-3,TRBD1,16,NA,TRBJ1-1,CASSPGTGFMGTEAFF,TGTGCCAGCAGTCCCGGGACAGGGTTTATGGGCACTGAAGCTTTCTTT
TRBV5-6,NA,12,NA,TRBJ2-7,CASSASSYEQYF,TGTGCCAGCAGCGCGAGCTCCTACGAGCAGTACTTC
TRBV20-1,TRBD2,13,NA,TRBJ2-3,CSASRSSGGTQYF,TGCAGTGCTAGTCGCAGTTCGGGGGGTACACAGTATTTT
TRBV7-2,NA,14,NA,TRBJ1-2,CASSLASLNYGYTF,TGTGCCAGCAGCTTAGCGTCCCTTAACTATGGCTACACCTTC
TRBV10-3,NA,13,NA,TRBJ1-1,CAISDIADREAFF,TGTGCCATCAGTGATATAGCGGACCGTGAAGCTTTCTTT
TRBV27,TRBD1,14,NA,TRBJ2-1,CASSLTGARNEQFF,TGTGCCAGCAGTTTAACAGGGGCTAGGAATGAGCAGTTCTTC
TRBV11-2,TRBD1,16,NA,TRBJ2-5,CASSLDRGLRQETQYF,TGTGCCAGCAGCTTGGACAGGGGGCTGCGGCAAGAGACCCAGTACTTC
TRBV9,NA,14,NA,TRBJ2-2,CASSPRVEAGELFF,TGTGCCAGCAGCCCCCGGGTCGAGGCCGGGGAGCTGTTTTTT
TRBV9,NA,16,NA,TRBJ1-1,CASSVGIGASNTEAFF,TGTGCCAGCAGCGTAGGTATAGGGGCCTCGAACACTGAAGCTTTCTTT
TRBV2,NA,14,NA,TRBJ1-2,CASSRDWGNYGYTF,TGTGCCAGCAGTCGGGACTGGGGCAACTATGGCTACACCTTC
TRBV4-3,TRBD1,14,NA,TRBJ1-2,CASSQTGGYYGYTF,TGCGCCAGCAGCCAAACAGGGGGCTACTATGGCTACACCTTC
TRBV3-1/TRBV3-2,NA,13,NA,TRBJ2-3,CASSQVLADTQYF,TGTGCCAGCAGCCAAGTTCTGGCCGATACGCAGTATTTT
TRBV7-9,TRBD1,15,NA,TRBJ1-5,CASSLGQGAKQPQHF,TGTGCCAGCAGCTTGGGACAGGGGGCGAAGCAGCCCCAGCATTTT
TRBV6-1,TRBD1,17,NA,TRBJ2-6,CASSGITQGSGANVLTF,TGTGCCAGCAGTGGAATCACACAGGGGTCTGGGGCCAACGTCCTGACTTTC
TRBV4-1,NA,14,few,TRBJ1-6,CASSQEFLNSPLHF,TGCGCCAGCAGCCAAGAATTTCTTAATTCACCCCTCCACTTT
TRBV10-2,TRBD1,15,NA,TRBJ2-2,CASSERGRGTGELFF,TGCGCCAGCAGTGAGAGGGGCAGGGGGACCGGGGAGCTGTTTTTT
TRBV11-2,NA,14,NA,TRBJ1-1,CASSLVAKNTEAFF,TGTGCCAGCAGCTTAGTGGCAAAGAACACTGAAGCTTTCTTT
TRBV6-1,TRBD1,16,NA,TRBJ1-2,CASSDVPGQGAGGYTF,TGTGCCAGCAGTGACGTCCCGGGACAGGGGGCCGGTGGCTACACCTTC
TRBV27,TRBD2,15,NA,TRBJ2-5,CASSSTSRGEETQYF,TGTGCCAGCAGCTCGACTAGCCGAGGGGAGGAGACCCAGTACTTC
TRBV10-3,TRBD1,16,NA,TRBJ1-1,CAIRTVQGAGDTEAFF,TGTGCCATCAGAACGGTACAGGGGGCTGGTGACACTGAAGCTTTCTTT
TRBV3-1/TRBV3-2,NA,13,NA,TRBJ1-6,CASSQGRGSPLHF,TGTGCCAGCAGCCAAGGAAGAGGGTCACCCCTCCACTTT
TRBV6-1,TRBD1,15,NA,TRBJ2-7,CASSEGQGQSYEQYF,TGTGCCAGCAGTGAGGGACAGGGGCAGTCCTACGAGCAGTACTTC
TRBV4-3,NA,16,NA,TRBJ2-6,CASSQRTSSGANVLTF,TGCGCCAGCAGCCAACGTACTAGTTCTGGGGCCAACGTCCTGACTTTC
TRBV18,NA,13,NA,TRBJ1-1,CASSQDPGLRAFF,TGTGCCAGCTCACAAGACCCGGGTCTGAGGGCTTTCTTT
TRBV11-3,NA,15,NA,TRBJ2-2,CASSLASLDTGELFF,TGTGCCAGCAGCTTAGCTAGTCTAGACACCGGGGAGCTGTTTTTT
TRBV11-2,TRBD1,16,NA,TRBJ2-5,CASSEMSGTGGPDQYF,TGTGCCAGCAGCGAAATGTCCGGGACAGGGGGACCAGACCAGTACTTC